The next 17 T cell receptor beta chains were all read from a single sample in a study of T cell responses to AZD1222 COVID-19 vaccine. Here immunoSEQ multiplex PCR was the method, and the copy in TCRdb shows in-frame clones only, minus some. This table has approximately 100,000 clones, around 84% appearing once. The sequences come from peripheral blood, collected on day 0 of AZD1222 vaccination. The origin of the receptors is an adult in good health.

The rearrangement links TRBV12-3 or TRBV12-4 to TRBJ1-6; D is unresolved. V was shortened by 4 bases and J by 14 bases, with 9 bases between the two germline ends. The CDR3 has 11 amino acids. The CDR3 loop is CASSSSSSLHF. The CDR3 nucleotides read TGTGCCAGCAGTTCTTCATCTTCCCTCCACTTT.

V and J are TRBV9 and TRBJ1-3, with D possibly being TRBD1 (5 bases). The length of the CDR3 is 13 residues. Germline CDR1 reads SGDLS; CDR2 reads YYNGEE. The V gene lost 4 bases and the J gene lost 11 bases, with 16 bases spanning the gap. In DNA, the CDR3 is TGTGCCAGCAGCCGGGGGGACGGAGTGGCCATATATTTT. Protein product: CASSRGDGVAIYF. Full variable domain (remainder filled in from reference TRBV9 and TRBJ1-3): DSGVTQTPKHLITATGQRVTLRCSPRSGDLSVYWYQQSLDQGLQFLIQYYNGEERAKGNILERFSAQQFPDLHSELNLSSLELGDSALYFCASSRGDGVAIYFGEGSWLTVV.

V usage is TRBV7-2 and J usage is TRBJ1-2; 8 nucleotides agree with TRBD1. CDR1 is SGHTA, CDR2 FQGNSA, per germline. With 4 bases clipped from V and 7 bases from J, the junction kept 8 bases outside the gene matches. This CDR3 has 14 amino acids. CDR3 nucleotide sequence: TGTGCCAGCAGCTCCATGCAGGGGGCTTTTGGCTACACCTTC. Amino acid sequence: CASSSMQGAFGYTF. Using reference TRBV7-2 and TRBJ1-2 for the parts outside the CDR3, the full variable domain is GAGVSQSPSNKVTEKGKDVELRCDPISGHTALYWYRQSLGQGLEFLIYFQGNSAPDKSGLPSDRFSAERTGGSVSTLTIQRTQQEDSAVYLCASSSMQGAFGYTFGSGTRLTVV.

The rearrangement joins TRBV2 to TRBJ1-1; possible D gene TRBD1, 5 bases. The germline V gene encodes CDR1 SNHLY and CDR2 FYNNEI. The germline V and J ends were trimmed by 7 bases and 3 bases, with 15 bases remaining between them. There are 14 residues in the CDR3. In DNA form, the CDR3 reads TGTGCCAGCAAAGTGGGGGGGGTTTACACTGAAGCTTTCTTT. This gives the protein CASKVGGVYTEAFF.

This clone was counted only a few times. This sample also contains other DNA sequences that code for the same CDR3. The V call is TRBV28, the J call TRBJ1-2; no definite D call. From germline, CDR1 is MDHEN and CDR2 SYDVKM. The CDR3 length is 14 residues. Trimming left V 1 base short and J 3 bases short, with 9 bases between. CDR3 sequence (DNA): TGTGCCAGCAGTTTATCGTCGGAATACTATGGCTACACCTTC. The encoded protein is CASSLSSEYYGYTF.

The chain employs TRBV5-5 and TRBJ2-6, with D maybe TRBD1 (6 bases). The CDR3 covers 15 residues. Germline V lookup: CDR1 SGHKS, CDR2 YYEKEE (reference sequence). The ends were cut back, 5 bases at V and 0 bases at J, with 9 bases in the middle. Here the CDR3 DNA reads TGTGCCAGCAGAACGGACAGCTCTGGGGCCAACGTCCTGACTTTC. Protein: CASRTDSSGANVLTF.

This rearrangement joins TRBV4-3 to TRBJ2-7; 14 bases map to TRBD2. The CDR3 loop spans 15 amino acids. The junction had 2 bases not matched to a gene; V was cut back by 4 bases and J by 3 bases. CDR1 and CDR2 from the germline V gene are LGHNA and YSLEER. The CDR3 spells CASSPGLAGGYEQYF. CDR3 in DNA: TGCGCCAGCAGCCCAGGACTAGCGGGAGGCTACGAGCAGTACTTC.

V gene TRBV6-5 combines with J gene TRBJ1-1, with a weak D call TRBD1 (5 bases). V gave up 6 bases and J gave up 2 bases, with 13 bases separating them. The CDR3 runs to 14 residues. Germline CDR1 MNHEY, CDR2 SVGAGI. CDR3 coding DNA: TGTGCCAGCAGCCCGGGGGGAAGTAACACTGAAGCTTTCTTT. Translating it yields CASSPGGSNTEAFF.

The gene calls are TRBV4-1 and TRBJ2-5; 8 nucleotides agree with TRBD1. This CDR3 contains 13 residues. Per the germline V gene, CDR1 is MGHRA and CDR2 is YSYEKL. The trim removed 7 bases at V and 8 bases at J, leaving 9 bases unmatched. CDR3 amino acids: CASNEGTGSTQYF. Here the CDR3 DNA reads TGCGCCAGCAATGAAGGGACAGGTAGTACCCAGTACTTC.

The CDR3 DNA follows: TGTGCCAGCAGCCAAGAGAGGCAGGGTCCGTTAATGGCTGGAAACACCATATATTTT. Its protein is CASSQERQGPLMAGNTIYF. The rearrangement links TRBV4-2 to TRBJ1-3, with D maybe TRBD1 (5 bases). The ends were cut back, 0 bases at V and 2 bases at J, with 20 bases in the middle. This CDR3 is 19 amino acids long. Germline V lookup: CDR1 LGHNA, CDR2 YNFKEQ.

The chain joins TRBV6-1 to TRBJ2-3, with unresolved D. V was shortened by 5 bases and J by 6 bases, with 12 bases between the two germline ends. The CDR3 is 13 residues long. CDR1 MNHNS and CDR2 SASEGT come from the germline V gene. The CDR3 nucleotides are TGTGCCAGCAGTTTCCCAGTAGTTGATACGCAGTATTTT. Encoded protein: CASSFPVVDTQYF.

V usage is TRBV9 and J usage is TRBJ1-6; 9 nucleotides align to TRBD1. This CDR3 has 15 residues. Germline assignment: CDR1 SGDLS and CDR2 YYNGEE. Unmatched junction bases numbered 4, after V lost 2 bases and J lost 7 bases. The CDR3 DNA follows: TGTGCCAGCAGCGTCTCCGGGACAGGGAATTCACCCCTCCACTTT. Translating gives CASSVSGTGNSPLHF.

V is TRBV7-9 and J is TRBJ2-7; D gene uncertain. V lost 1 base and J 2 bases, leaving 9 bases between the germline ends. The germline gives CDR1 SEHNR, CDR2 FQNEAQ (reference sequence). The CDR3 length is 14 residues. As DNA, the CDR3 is TGTGCCAGCAGCTTAGACGCAGGAACCTACGAGCAGTACTTC. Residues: CASSLDAGTYEQYF.

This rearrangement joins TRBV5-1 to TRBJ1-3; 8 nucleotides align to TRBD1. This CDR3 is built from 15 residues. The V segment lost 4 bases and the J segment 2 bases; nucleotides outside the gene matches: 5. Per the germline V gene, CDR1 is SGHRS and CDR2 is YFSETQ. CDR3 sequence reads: CASSAGTGTGNTIYF. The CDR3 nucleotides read TGCGCCAGCAGCGCAGGGACAGGTACTGGAAACACCATATATTTT.

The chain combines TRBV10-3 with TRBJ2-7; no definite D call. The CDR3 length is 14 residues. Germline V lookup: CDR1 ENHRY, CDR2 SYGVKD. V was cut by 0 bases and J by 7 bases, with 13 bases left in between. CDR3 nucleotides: TGTGCCATCAGTGAGTCGAGGCAGGTTCGGGAGCAGTACTTC. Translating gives CAISESRQVREQYF.

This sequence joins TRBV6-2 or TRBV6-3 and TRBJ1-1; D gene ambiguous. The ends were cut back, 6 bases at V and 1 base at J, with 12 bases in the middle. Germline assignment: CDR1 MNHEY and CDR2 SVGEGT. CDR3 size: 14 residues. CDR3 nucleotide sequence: TGTGCCAGCAGCCTCGGACTGGGGAACACTGAAGCTTTCTTT. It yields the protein CASSLGLGNTEAFF.

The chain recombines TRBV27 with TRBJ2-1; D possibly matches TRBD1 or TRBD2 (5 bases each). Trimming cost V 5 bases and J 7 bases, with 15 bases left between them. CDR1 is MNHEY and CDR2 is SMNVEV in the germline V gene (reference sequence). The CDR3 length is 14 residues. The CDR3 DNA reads TGTGCCAGCAGTCTCGGGACGGCTGGGAATGAGCAGTTCTTC. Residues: CASSLGTAGNEQFF.